This TCR beta chain was observed in a study of blood T cell repertoires in COVID-19. Assay: immunoSEQ multiplex PCR; the TCRdb copy retains only in-frame clones and omits some. The data show hundreds of thousands of clones, roughly 86% seen once. Donors were grouped by their self-reported clinical history. CDR3 length equals 13 residues. The ends were cut back, 3 bases at V and 8 bases at J, with 13 bases in the middle. CDR1 and CDR2 from the germline V gene are KGHSH and LQKENI. The chain joins TRBV18 to TRBJ1-2, with D uncertain. The sequenced sample was PBMCs or T cells enriched from blood (not recorded which). This TCR was sampled from a woman aged 25 to 39 who had recovered from COVID-19. The CDR3 region is CASSPPGGIGYTF. CDR3 nucleotides: TGTGCCAGCTCACCCCCGGGAGGGATAGGCTACACCTTC.